The 27 T cell receptor beta chains reported below all come from one sample, sequenced in a study of cytomegalovirus exposure and HLA in healthy donors. Use of 60 Vbeta and 13 Jbeta primers characterized the PCR. Method: immunoSEQ multiplex PCR; TCRdb's copy keeps in-frame clones and lacks some. Among about 150,000 clones listed, just under 65% were seen once. Sequencing was performed on PBMCs. These TCRs come from a woman aged 55-69 years in good health and CMV-seropositive.

This clone was seen a handful of times. The chain couples TRBV5-5 to TRBJ2-6, with a tentative D call TRBD2 (6 bases). Trimming stripped 0 bases from V and 0 bases from J, with 13 bases between. The CDR3 loop spans 18 amino acids. The germline gives CDR1 SGHKS, CDR2 YYEKEE (reference sequence). The CDR3 DNA reads as TGTGCCAGCAGCTTGGTGGGACTCACTGGCTCTGGGGCCAACGTCCTGACTTTC. Translating gives CASSLVGLTGSGANVLTF.

The chain recombines TRBV6-1 with TRBJ1-5; D uncertain. Per the germline V gene, CDR1 is MNHNS and CDR2 is SASEGT. The CDR3 sequence is 14 residues long. Between the trimmed V and J ends, which lost 1 base and 2 bases, there was a span of 6 bases. The CDR3 nucleotides are TGTGCCAGCAGTGAAGGAGGGCGCAATCAGCCCCAGCATTTT. The encoded protein is CASSEGGRNQPQHF.

V usage is TRBV9 and J usage is TRBJ1-2; D not resolved. CDR1 is SGDLS and CDR2 is YYNGEE in the germline V gene. V lost 0 bases and J 0 bases, leaving 15 bases between the germline ends. The CDR3 loop spans 17 amino acids. The CDR3 protein is CASSVGWVWRPNYGYTF. The CDR3 nucleotides are TGTGCCAGCAGCGTAGGGTGGGTTTGGAGGCCTAACTATGGCTACACCTTC.

This chain connects TRBV30 to TRBJ2-7, with TRBD2 matching 8 bases. Germline trimming cut 0 bases from V and 0 bases from J; bases unmatched to any gene: 4. The germline gives CDR1 GTSNPN, CDR2 SVGIG (reference sequence). This CDR3 has 15 residues. The CDR3 DNA sequence: TGTGCCTGGAGTGTAAATAGCGGGGCCTCCTACGAGCAGTACTTC. Its protein is CAWSVNSGASYEQYF.

This clone was observed a single time. This chain connects TRBV5-1 to TRBJ2-7; 7 bases are a match to TRBD1. The CDR3 spans 14 residues. The V segment lost 4 bases and the J segment 5 bases; nucleotides outside the gene matches: 9. Germline V CDR1 and CDR2: SGHRS, YFSETQ. CDR3 DNA: TGCGCCAGCAGCGTAACAGGGGCAGGAAACGAGCAGTACTTC. Its translation is CASSVTGAGNEQYF.

This clone has just a few counts. The chain recombines TRBV13 with TRBJ1-1, with TRBD1 identical over 7 bases. The germline gives CDR1 PRHDT, CDR2 FYEKMQ (reference sequence). The V and J ends lost 5 bases and 2 bases, in that order; junction bases with no gene match: 11. The CDR3 extends over 16 amino acids. CDR3 nucleotide sequence: TGTGCCAGCAGCGCCACCGGGACAGCAGGTAACACTGAAGCTTTCTTT. This translates into CASSATGTAGNTEAFF.

This clone has only one observation. CDR3 in amino acids: CSAESVDEQYF. The DNA of the CDR3 is TGCAGTGCCGAATCAGTCGACGAGCAGTACTTC. The V and J genes are TRBV20-1 and TRBJ2-7; no firm D call. The V gene's germline CDR1 is DFQATT and CDR2 SNEGSKA (reference sequence). With 6 bases removed from V and 5 bases from J, the gap between germline ends came to 11 bases. The CDR3 is 11 residues long.

This chain joins TRBV28 and TRBJ2-1, with D perhaps matching TRBD1 (7 bases). V lost 4 bases, J lost 8 bases, and 9 bases lay in between. The CDR3 loop spans 12 amino acids. Germline assignment: CDR1 MDHEN and CDR2 SYDVKM. The CDR3 reads CASSSRGDEQFF. The CDR3 DNA follows: TGTGCCAGCAGTTCCAGGGGGGATGAGCAGTTCTTC.

This chain joins TRBV19 and TRBJ2-1, with TRBD2 identical over 12 bases. V lost 4 bases and J lost 7; bases outside the gene matches: 5. Per germline, CDR1 LNHDA and CDR2 SQIVND (reference sequence). The CDR3 consists of 15 residues. The CDR3 DNA follows: TGTGCCAGTAGTAGAGGGACTAGCGGGCCTAATGAGCAGTTCTTC. It codes for CASSRGTSGPNEQFF.

The chain is built from TRBV4-3 and TRBJ2-7; 9 bases align to TRBD2. V gave up 1 base and J gave up 5 bases; unmatched junction bases: 9. Germline assignment: CDR1 LGHNA and CDR2 YSLEER. The CDR3 is 16 amino acids. This chain's CDR3 is CASSQAISGRLHEQYF. CDR3 bases: TGCGCCAGCAGCCAAGCGATTAGCGGGAGACTCCACGAGCAGTACTTC.

The J gene is TRBJ1-4, the V gene TRBV7-8; 7 positions agree with TRBD1. The CDR3 runs to 15 residues. CDR1 SGHVS and CDR2 FQNEAQ come from the germline V gene. With V trimmed by 6 bases and J by 4 bases, 8 bases remained unmatched. CDR3 DNA: TGTGCCAGCAGTACCCGGACAGGTTATAATGAAAAACTGTTTTTT. Its protein is CASSTRTGYNEKLFF.

This clone was detected a few times. This chain uses TRBV18 with TRBJ1-2; 7 bases align to TRBD1. The CDR3 loop spans 12 amino acids. CDR1 and CDR2 from the germline V gene are KGHSH and LQKENI. J gave up 2 bases and V 9 bases, and 3 bases lay outside the gene matches. This CDR3 is CASRQGNYGYTF. The CDR3 DNA is TGTGCCAGTCGACAGGGAAACTATGGCTACACCTTC.

The chain links TRBV7-9 to TRBJ2-5; D is perhaps TRBD2 (5 bases). Germline V CDR1 and CDR2: SEHNR, FQNEAQ (reference sequence). The V end was cut by 5 bases, the J end by 4 bases, with 14 bases between. This CDR3 comprises 14 residues. The CDR3 sequence is CASSPAVKGETQYF. The DNA of the CDR3 is TGTGCCAGCAGCCCAGCGGTCAAGGGAGAGACCCAGTACTTC.

The chain couples TRBV28 to TRBJ1-2; 7 bases agree with TRBD1. Per germline, CDR1 MDHEN and CDR2 SYDVKM. The V gene end was trimmed by 5 bases and the J gene end by 4 bases; junction bases not matched to a gene: 7. There are 14 residues in the CDR3. The CDR3 here is CASSPQDRSYGYTF. The DNA of the CDR3 is TGTGCCAGCAGTCCCCAGGACAGGAGCTATGGCTACACCTTC.

This clone was found a few times. This rearrangement joins TRBV28 to TRBJ1-2, with D tentatively TRBD1 (5 bases). The CDR3 has 13 amino acids. The germline V and J ends were trimmed by 2 bases and 5 bases, with 9 bases remaining between them. Germline lookup yields CDR1 MDHEN and CDR2 SYDVKM. In nucleotides, the CDR3 is TGTGCCAGCAGTTTACCAGGGAAGTATGGCTACACCTTC. Encoded protein: CASSLPGKYGYTF.

This clone was observed a handful of times. J is TRBJ1-4 and V is TRBV5-1, with 7 bases identical to TRBD1. The CDR3 extends over 14 amino acids. Germline V CDR1 and CDR2: SGHRS, YFSETQ. V was clipped by 4 bases and J by 2 bases; unmatched bases: 2. In nucleotides, the CDR3 is TGCGCCAGCAGCCCGGACAGGACTAATGAAAAACTGTTTTTT. Translation: CASSPDRTNEKLFF.

The chain combines TRBV7-9 with TRBJ2-3; no clear D gene. The V end was cut by 2 bases, the J end by 1 base, with 13 bases between. This CDR3 is 16 amino acids long. Germline V gene lookup returns CDR1 SEHNR and CDR2 FQNEAQ (reference sequence). This chain's CDR3 is CASSLTNRRGTDTQYF. CDR3 DNA sequence: TGTGCCAGCAGCTTAACTAATCGGCGTGGCACAGATACGCAGTATTTT.

V gene TRBV6-1 combines with J gene TRBJ2-5; no definite D call. In germline, CDR1 is MNHNS, CDR2 SASEGT. Trimming removed 1 base from V and 1 base from J, with 7 bases in between. The CDR3 totals 14 residues. As DNA, the CDR3 is TGTGCCAGCAGTGAAGGGGCCTTCCAAGAGACCCAGTACTTC. This sequence encodes CASSEGAFQETQYF.

The chain couples TRBV7-2 to TRBJ2-7; D is perhaps TRBD2 (6 bases). The germline V gene has CDR1 SGHTA and CDR2 FQGNSA. V lost 8 bases to trimming and J lost 0 bases, with 14 bases between them. This CDR3 contains 14 residues. The CDR3 coding sequence is TGTGCCAGCGGTCTTGGGGGGAGCTCCTACGAGCAGTACTTC. It is translated as CASGLGGSSYEQYF.

A note on this clone: The sample contains more than one DNA sequence encoding this CDR3. The chain links TRBV5-1 to TRBJ2-3; 9 bases map to TRBD2. V lost 0 bases, J lost 1 base, and 0 bases stayed unmatched. This CDR3 has 15 residues. Germline CDR1 SGHRS, CDR2 YFSETQ. The CDR3 bases are TGCGCCAGCAGCTTGGGACTAGCGGGCACAGATACGCAGTATTTT. Its protein product is CASSLGLAGTDTQYF. Looking up the rest from reference TRBV5-1 and TRBJ2-3 gives the full variable domain: KAGVTQTPRYLIKTRGQQVTLSCSPISGHRSVSWYQQTPGQGLQFLFEYFSETQRNKGNFPGRFSGRQFSNSRSEMNVSTLELGDSALYLCASSLGLAGTDTQYFGPGTRLTVL.

The V gene is TRBV9, the J gene TRBJ2-6, with 8 bases lining up with TRBD1. The ends lost 3 bases at V and 1 base at J; junction bases unmatched: 6. The CDR3 spans 17 residues. Per germline, CDR1 SGDLS and CDR2 YYNGEE. The CDR3 DNA sequence: TGTGCCAGCAGCGCTCGGACAGGGTTATCTGGGGCCAACGTCCTGACTTTC. Its protein is CASSARTGLSGANVLTF.

The rearrangement links TRBV5-4 to TRBJ1-1; TRBD1 agrees at 7 bases. The V gene's germline CDR1 is SGHNT and CDR2 YYREEE (reference sequence). The CDR3 sequence is 14 residues long. Losses at the gene ends were 5 bases for V and 2 bases for J; bases not matched to a gene: 6. The CDR3 sequence: CASRPGQPNTEAFF. The CDR3 DNA follows: TGTGCCAGCAGACCGGGACAGCCCAACACTGAAGCTTTCTTT.

V gene TRBV6-5 combines with J gene TRBJ1-6; D is unclear. This CDR3 has 15 amino acids. The V gene's germline CDR1 is MNHEY and CDR2 SVGAGI. V lost 3 bases and J 9 bases, leaving 15 bases between the germline ends. The CDR3 loop reads CASSYERVKSSPLHF. DNA for the CDR3: TGTGCCAGCAGTTATGAACGAGTTAAGAGTTCACCCCTCCACTTT.

This chain links TRBV7-3 with TRBJ2-7; maybe TRBD2 (5 bases). The germline V gene has CDR1 SGHTA and CDR2 FQGTGA. Deletions cut 2 bases from V and 4 bases from J, with 12 bases between. This CDR3 region has 14 residues. In DNA form, the CDR3 reads TGTGCCAGCAGCTTAGGGCCAGGAGGATACGAGCAGTACTTC. Translation gives CASSLGPGGYEQYF.

To note about this clone: Other DNA sequences in this sample translate to the same CDR3. This chain joins TRBV11-2 and TRBJ2-7, with 9 bases lining up with TRBD1. J lost 3 bases, V lost 4 bases, and 4 bases had no gene match. The germline V gene has CDR1 SGHAT and CDR2 FQNNGV. CDR3 size: 14 residues. The CDR3 here is CASSSSDRGYEQYF. The CDR3 bases are TGTGCCAGCAGCTCGTCGGACAGGGGCTACGAGCAGTACTTC. Variable domain in full (rest from reference TRBV11-2 and TRBJ2-7): EAGVAQSPRYKIIEKRQSVAFWCNPISGHATLYWYQQILGQGPKLLIQFQNNGVVDDSQLPKDRFSAERLKGVDSTLKIQPAKLEDSAVYLCASSSSDRGYEQYFGPGTRLTVT.

This clone was counted only a few times. The rearrangement joins TRBV29-1 to TRBJ2-1, with 14 bases matching TRBD2. The germline CDR1 and CDR2 sequences are SQVTM and ANQGSEA. The CDR3 has 16 amino acids. The V segment lost 5 bases and the J segment 4 bases; nucleotides outside the gene matches: 7. CDR3 residues: CSVPGTSGRWYNEQFF. The CDR3 bases are TGCAGCGTTCCAGGGACTAGCGGGAGATGGTACAATGAGCAGTTCTTC.

The V and J genes are TRBV6-6 and TRBJ1-2; a weak D match, TRBD1 (6 bases). V lost 5 bases and J lost 1, with 11 bases in between. Germline CDR1 MNHNY, CDR2 SVGAGI (reference sequence). The CDR3 loop spans 14 amino acids. The CDR3, as DNA: TGTGCCAGCAGTCTTCCGGACAGTAACTATGGCTACACCTTC. This gives the protein CASSLPDSNYGYTF.